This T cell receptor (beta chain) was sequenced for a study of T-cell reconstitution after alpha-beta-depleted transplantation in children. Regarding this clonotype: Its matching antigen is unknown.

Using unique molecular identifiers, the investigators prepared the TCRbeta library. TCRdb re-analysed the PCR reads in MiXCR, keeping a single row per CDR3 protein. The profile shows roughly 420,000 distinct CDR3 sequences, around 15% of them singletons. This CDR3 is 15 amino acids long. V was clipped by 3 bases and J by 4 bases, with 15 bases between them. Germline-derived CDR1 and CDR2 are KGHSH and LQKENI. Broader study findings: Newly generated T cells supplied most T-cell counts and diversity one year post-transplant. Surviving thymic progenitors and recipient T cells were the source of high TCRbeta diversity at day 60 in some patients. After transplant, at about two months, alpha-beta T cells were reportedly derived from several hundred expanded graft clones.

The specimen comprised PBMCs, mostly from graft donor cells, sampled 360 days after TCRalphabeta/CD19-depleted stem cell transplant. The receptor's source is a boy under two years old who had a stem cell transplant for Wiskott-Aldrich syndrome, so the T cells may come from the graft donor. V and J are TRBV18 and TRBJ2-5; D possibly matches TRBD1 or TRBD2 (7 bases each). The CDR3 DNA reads TGTGCCAGCTCACCCCCGACAGGGAGGGGAGAGACCCAGTACTTC. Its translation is CASSPPTGRGETQYF.